Below are 7 T cell receptor beta chains sequenced from a single sample in a study of blood T cell repertoires in COVID-19. Produced via immunoSEQ multiplex PCR; TCRdb's table is partial and in-frame only. The table has just under 90,000 clones, around 88% seen once. The source material was peripheral blood. The receptors were sampled from a man in his sixties with acute or convalescent COVID-19.

The V and J genes are TRBV30 and TRBJ2-7, with 7 bases identical to TRBD2. Germline CDR1 is GTSNPN and CDR2 is SVGIG (reference sequence). This CDR3 contains 14 residues. The V gene end was trimmed by 0 bases and the J gene end by 3 bases; junction bases not matched to a gene: 5. DNA for the CDR3: TGTGCCTGGAGTGTGGGTAGCGGGTTCTACGAGCAGTACTTC. Translating it yields CAWSVGSGFYEQYF. Based on the CDR3 plus reference TRBV30 and TRBJ2-7, the full variable domain is SQTIHQWPATLVQPVGSPLSLECTVEGTSNPNLYWYRQAAGRGLQLLFYSVGIGQISSEVPQNLSASRPQDRQFILSSKKLLLSDSGFYLCAWSVGSGFYEQYFGPGTRLTVT.

V and J are TRBV6-5 and TRBJ1-1; D unresolved. In germline, CDR1 is MNHEY, CDR2 SVGAGI. This CDR3 spans 13 amino acids. The V end was cut by 5 bases, the J end by 11 bases, with 18 bases between. This CDR3 is CASSTSRNLKAFF. The DNA of the CDR3 is TGTGCCAGCAGTACATCCAGGAATTTGAAGGCTTTCTTT.

The chain employs TRBV6-5 and TRBJ1-5; no firm D call. The CDR3 contains 13 residues. Per the germline V gene, CDR1 is MNHEY and CDR2 is SVGAGI. V dropped 5 bases and J dropped 0 bases, with 5 bases sitting between them. As DNA, the CDR3 is TGTGCCAGCAGTATTCATAGCAATCAGCCCCAGCATTTT. Its translation: CASSIHSNQPQHF.

The gene calls are TRBV10-2 and TRBJ1-1, with 10 bases aligning to TRBD1. The germline gives CDR1 WSHSY, CDR2 SAAADI. Trimming cost V 6 bases and J 4 bases; bases outside gene matches: 5. The CDR3 has 14 residues. The CDR3 nucleotides are TGCGCCAGCAGAGACAGGGGGCTGGGCACTGAAGCTTTCTTT. Its protein product is CASRDRGLGTEAFF.

V usage is TRBV19 and J usage is TRBJ2-1, with 10 bases identical to TRBD2. V shed 0 bases and J 3 bases; nucleotides not matched to a gene: 20. CDR1 and CDR2 (germline): LNHDA, SQIVND (reference sequence). CDR3 length: 22 amino acids. The chain's CDR3 is CASSIDFLRRASGRGDYNEQFF. CDR3 DNA sequence: TGTGCCAGTAGTATAGATTTCTTGCGTCGGGCTAGCGGGAGAGGCGACTACAATGAGCAGTTCTTC.

The gene calls are TRBV6-5 and TRBJ1-2; 7 bases agree with TRBD1. The V gene's germline CDR1 is MNHEY and CDR2 SVGAGI. The CDR3 extends over 13 amino acids. The trim removed 7 bases at V and 4 bases at J, leaving 6 bases unmatched. The CDR3 nucleotides read TGTGCCAGCAACCACAGGGGCGGCTATGGCTACACCTTC. Amino acid sequence: CASNHRGGYGYTF.

The rearrangement joins TRBV10-1 to TRBJ2-5; 8 nucleotides match TRBD2. V lost 8 bases to trimming and J lost 1 base; unmatched junction nucleotides: 9. The CDR3 loop spans 15 amino acids. Per the germline V gene, CDR1 is WNHNN and CDR2 is SYGVQD (reference sequence). The CDR3 sequence is CASPRRGTSQETQYF. The CDR3 DNA reads TGCGCCAGCCCTCGCCGAGGGACTAGCCAAGAGACCCAGTACTTC.